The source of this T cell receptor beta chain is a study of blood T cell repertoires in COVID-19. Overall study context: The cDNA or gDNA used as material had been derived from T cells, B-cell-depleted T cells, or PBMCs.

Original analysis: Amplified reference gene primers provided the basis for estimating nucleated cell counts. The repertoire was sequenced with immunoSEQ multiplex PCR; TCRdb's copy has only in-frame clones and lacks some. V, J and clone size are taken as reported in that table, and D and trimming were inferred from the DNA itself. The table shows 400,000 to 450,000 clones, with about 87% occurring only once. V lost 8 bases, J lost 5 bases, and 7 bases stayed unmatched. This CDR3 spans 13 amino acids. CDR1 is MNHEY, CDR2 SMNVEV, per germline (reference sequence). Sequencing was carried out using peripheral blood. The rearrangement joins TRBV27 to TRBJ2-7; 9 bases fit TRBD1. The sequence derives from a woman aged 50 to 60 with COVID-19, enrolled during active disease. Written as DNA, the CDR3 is TGTGCCAGCGCTACCGGGACAGGGAACGAGCAGTACTTC. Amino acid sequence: CASATGTGNEQYF.